These 30 T cell receptor beta chains originate from one sample sequenced in a study of cytomegalovirus exposure and HLA in healthy donors. The PCR ran on 60 Vbeta and 13 Jbeta primers. Clones were read by immunoSEQ multiplex PCR, and TCRdb kept only the in-frame ones, dropping some. The sample consists of 100,000 to 150,000 clones, around three quarters of them appearing once. Sequencing was done on a sample of PBMCs. Every receptor here comes from a man aged 35 to 55 in good health and CMV-seronegative.

This chain joins TRBV27 and TRBJ2-7, with D unclear. Trimming took off 3 bases at V and 0 bases at J, with 9 bases between the two ends. The CDR3 sequence is 14 residues long. The germline gives CDR1 MNHEY, CDR2 SMNVEV (reference sequence). The CDR3 sequence: CASSLARSSYEQYF. DNA for the CDR3: TGTGCCAGCAGTTTGGCACGGAGCTCCTACGAGCAGTACTTC.

The chain carries TRBV27 and TRBJ2-3; D possibly corresponds to TRBD2 (6 bases). V lost 2 bases, J lost 3 bases, and 12 bases lay in between. Germline assignment: CDR1 MNHEY and CDR2 SMNVEV (reference sequence). The CDR3 consists of 15 residues. The CDR3 DNA is TGTGCCAGCAGTTTAAAGGTGGGGGGTACAGATACGCAGTATTTT. Translation gives CASSLKVGGTDTQYF.

The CDR3 DNA reads as TGTGCCAGCAGCGTAGCGGGTCAGGGGATTGAAAAACTGTTTTTT. It is translated as CASSVAGQGIEKLFF. The chain carries TRBV9 and TRBJ1-4, with D possibly matching TRBD1 (6 bases). In germline, CDR1 is SGDLS, CDR2 YYNGEE. Trimming shortened V by 0 bases and J by 7 bases, and 13 bases separated the two germline ends. The CDR3 covers 15 residues. The whole variable domain, filled in from reference TRBV9 and TRBJ1-4, reads DSGVTQTPKHLITATGQRVTLRCSPRSGDLSVYWYQQSLDQGLQFLIQYYNGEERAKGNILERFSAQQFPDLHSELNLSSLELGDSALYFCASSVAGQGIEKLFFGSGTQLSVL.

CDR3 DNA: TGTGCCAGCAGCTTTCGTAGCGGGGGCAGAGATACGCAGTATTTT. This sequence encodes CASSFRSGGRDTQYF. This chain links TRBV7-9 with TRBJ2-3; 9 bases match TRBD2. The CDR3 runs to 15 residues. Germline loops: CDR1 SEHNR, CDR2 FQNEAQ (reference sequence). V shed 3 bases and J 5 bases; nucleotides not matched to a gene: 6.

The count of this clone is one. This rearrangement joins TRBV28 to TRBJ1-4; the D is unclear. From germline, CDR1 is MDHEN and CDR2 SYDVKM. The CDR3 has 12 amino acids. V was shortened by 3 bases and J by 15 bases, with 14 bases between the two germline ends. The CDR3 DNA reads as TGTGCCAGCAGTTTGGCGGGCCTTCGGGTGTTTTTT. Its protein product is CASSLAGLRVFF.

The chain joins TRBV18 to TRBJ2-2; TRBD2 might be the D (6 bases). CDR1 KGHSH and CDR2 LQKENI come from the germline V gene. The CDR3 has 17 amino acids. Trimming removed 2 bases from V and 5 bases from J, with 18 bases in between. This CDR3 is CASSPFYSGGHTGELFF. CDR3 DNA sequence: TGTGCCAGCTCACCATTCTATAGCGGTGGACATACCGGGGAGCTGTTTTTT.

In DNA form, the CDR3 reads TGTGCCAGCAGTTTAGGGCAGGGGGCAGGAGATACGCAGTATTTT. This gives the protein CASSLGQGAGDTQYF. This chain joins TRBV27 and TRBJ2-3; 8 bases are shared with TRBD1. The CDR3 is 15 amino acids. The V gene end was trimmed by 2 bases and the J gene end by 5 bases; junction bases not matched to a gene: 6. CDR1 is MNHEY and CDR2 is SMNVEV in the germline V gene (reference sequence).

This sequence joins TRBV9 and TRBJ2-2; 7 nucleotides agree with TRBD1. V was pared by 0 bases and J by 6 bases, with 2 bases of the junction left unmatched. The CDR3 is 14 amino acids. Germline V lookup: CDR1 SGDLS, CDR2 YYNGEE. The CDR3 DNA reads as TGTGCCAGCAGCGTAGGACAGGGCCCCGGGGAGCTGTTTTTT. It codes for CASSVGQGPGELFF. The full variable domain, in which reference TRBV9 and TRBJ2-2 provide the parts outside the CDR3, is DSGVTQTPKHLITATGQRVTLRCSPRSGDLSVYWYQQSLDQGLQFLIQYYNGEERAKGNILERFSAQQFPDLHSELNLSSLELGDSALYFCASSVGQGPGELFFGEGSRLTVL.

The V gene is TRBV19, the J gene TRBJ2-4; 11 nucleotides align to TRBD2. The CDR3 is 14 residues long. Germline CDR1 is LNHDA and CDR2 is SQIVND (reference sequence). Trimming removed 6 bases from V and 7 bases from J; junction bases left unmatched: 5. The CDR3 sequence: CASRKTSGGNIQYF. The CDR3 DNA is TGTGCCAGTAGGAAAACTAGCGGGGGTAACATTCAGTACTTC. Using reference TRBV19 and TRBJ2-4 for the parts outside the CDR3, the full variable domain is DGGITQSPKYLFRKEGQNVTLSCEQNLNHDAMYWYRQDPGQGLRLIYYSQIVNDFQKGDIAEGYSVSREKKESFPLTVTSAQKNPTAFYLCASRKTSGGNIQYFGAGTRLSVL.

This chain connects TRBV7-2 to TRBJ1-1, with D unclear. Trimming cost V 3 bases and J 1 base, with 9 bases left between them. This CDR3 is built from 14 residues. The germline V gene has CDR1 SGHTA and CDR2 FQGNSA. CDR3 nucleotide sequence: TGTGCCAGCAGCTTGAAATGGGCGAACACTGAAGCTTTCTTT. It yields the protein CASSLKWANTEAFF.

The chain couples TRBV4-3 to TRBJ2-3, with TRBD1 matching over 8 bases. V lost 1 base and J lost 5; bases outside the gene matches: 11. CDR1 is LGHNA, CDR2 YSLEER, per germline. The length of the CDR3 is 17 residues. CDR3: CASSQAFGTGVRDTQYF. In DNA form, the CDR3 reads TGCGCCAGCAGCCAAGCTTTCGGGACAGGCGTTAGAGATACGCAGTATTTT.

This clone was observed a handful of times. The J gene is TRBJ1-3, the V gene TRBV6-6; D is undetermined. Germline values: CDR1 MNHNY, CDR2 SVGAGI (reference sequence). Trimming pared 6 bases from V and 1 base from J, leaving 10 bases between. The CDR3 sequence is 14 residues long. This CDR3 is CASSPIESGNTIYF. The DNA of the CDR3 is TGTGCCAGCAGCCCTATTGAATCTGGAAACACCATATATTTT.

This chain joins TRBV9 and TRBJ2-3, with a weak D call TRBD2 (7 bases). CDR1 is SGDLS, CDR2 YYNGEE, per germline. The CDR3 spans 15 residues. Trimming cost V 3 bases and J 4 bases, with 15 bases left between them. The CDR3 here is CASSESAGAPDTQYF. The DNA for the CDR3 is TGTGCCAGCAGCGAGTCCGCGGGGGCCCCAGATACGCAGTATTTT.

Details on this clone: This CDR3 is missing its conserved last phenylalanine or tryptophan, likely due to a read error. The J gene is TRBJ1-6, the V gene TRBV2, with 9 bases lining up with TRBD1. The CDR3 has 15 amino acids. In germline, CDR1 is SNHLY, CDR2 FYNNEI. The J segment lost 7 bases and the V segment lost 4 bases, leaving 5 bases of the junction unmatched. Here the CDR3 DNA reads TGTGCCAGCAGTGGAGGGACAGGGTGGAATTCACCCCTCCACCTT. Translating it yields CASSGGTGWNSPLHL.

The V and J genes are TRBV10-1 and TRBJ1-1; no clear D. Germline CDR1 is WNHNN and CDR2 is SYGVQD (reference sequence). This CDR3 is built from 16 residues. V lost 4 bases, J lost 0 bases, and 15 bases lay in between. DNA for the CDR3: TGCGCCAGCAGTGGGTACAACGGAGCCATGAACACTGAAGCTTTCTTT. Its translation: CASSGYNGAMNTEAFF.

The chain recombines TRBV19 with TRBJ2-2, with 10 bases fitting TRBD1. Germline CDR1 is LNHDA and CDR2 is SQIVND (reference sequence). J lost 6 bases, V lost 8 bases, and 9 bases had no gene match. The CDR3 loop spans 15 amino acids. The CDR3: CASGSGTGVAGELFF. CDR3 DNA sequence: TGTGCCAGTGGTTCCGGGACAGGGGTCGCCGGGGAGCTGTTTTTT.

The genes are TRBV5-1 and TRBJ2-5, with TRBD1 identical over 7 bases. Germline V CDR1 and CDR2: SGHRS, YFSETQ. Trimming cost V 3 bases and J 2 bases; bases outside gene matches: 1. The CDR3 runs 13 residues. CDR3 bases: TGCGCCAGCAGCTCGGGACAGCAAGAGACCCAGTACTTC. Encoded protein: CASSSGQQETQYF.

The chain recombines TRBV18 with TRBJ2-7; 7 positions match TRBD1. J was trimmed by 4 bases and V by 5 bases; bases with no gene match: 11. Per germline, CDR1 KGHSH and CDR2 LQKENI. This CDR3 comprises 15 residues. The CDR3 reads CASSEGQNLGYEQYF. The CDR3 bases are TGTGCCAGCTCAGAGGGACAGAACTTAGGTTACGAGCAGTACTTC.

V and J are TRBV5-1 and TRBJ2-3; 10 bases are a match to TRBD1. Germline CDR1 SGHRS, CDR2 YFSETQ. There are 14 residues in the CDR3. The trim removed 2 bases at V and 6 bases at J, leaving 3 bases unmatched. CDR3 loop: CASSFAGQGDTQYF. The CDR3 nucleotides are TGCGCCAGCAGCTTTGCGGGACAGGGGGATACGCAGTATTTT.

This chain links TRBV30 with TRBJ1-1; possible D gene TRBD1, 5 bases. Trimming removed 0 bases from V and 3 bases from J, with 11 bases in between. In germline, CDR1 is GTSNPN, CDR2 SVGIG (reference sequence). The CDR3 loop spans 14 amino acids. The CDR3 DNA sequence: TGTGCCTGGAGTGTCCAGGGCCGGGACACTGAAGCTTTCTTT. It encodes CAWSVQGRDTEAFF.

This clone was seen a single time. The chain is built from TRBV5-1 and TRBJ2-5; TRBD1 agrees at 7 bases. The CDR3 is made up of 15 amino acids. Germline V gives CDR1 SGHRS, CDR2 YFSETQ. V was pared by 2 bases and J by 2 bases, with 6 bases of the junction left unmatched. CDR3 loop: CASSFGQDQQETQYF. CDR3 coding DNA: TGCGCCAGCAGCTTCGGACAGGACCAGCAAGAGACCCAGTACTTC.

CDR3 residues: CSASFTGLQYF. The CDR3 coding sequence is TGCAGTGCTAGTTTCACAGGGCTACAGTACTTC. The rearrangement links TRBV20-1 to TRBJ2-7; TRBD1 might be the D (6 bases). The CDR3 has 11 amino acids. Deletions cut 3 bases from V and 10 bases from J, with 13 bases between. The germline V gene encodes CDR1 DFQATT and CDR2 SNEGSKA (reference sequence).

V usage is TRBV29-1 and J usage is TRBJ1-2; 9 bases fit TRBD1. CDR1 SQVTM and CDR2 ANQGSEA come from the germline V gene. V was pared by 7 bases and J by 3 bases, with 6 bases of the junction left unmatched. The CDR3 has 13 residues. CDR3 sequence: CSATGGADYGYTF. The CDR3 region has the DNA TGCAGCGCCACAGGGGGCGCGGACTATGGCTACACCTTC.

J is TRBJ1-2 and V is TRBV29-1; D unresolved. In germline, CDR1 is SQVTM, CDR2 ANQGSEA. CDR3 length: 12 amino acids. V was clipped by 7 bases and J by 4 bases, with 13 bases between them. The CDR3 loop reads CSAEVGSYGYTF. CDR3 bases: TGCAGCGCCGAGGTCGGGTCCTATGGCTACACCTTC.

This chain links TRBV28 with TRBJ1-4, with 8 bases aligning to TRBD1. CDR3 length: 14 residues. With 10 bases clipped from V and 0 bases from J, the junction kept 4 bases outside the gene matches. Germline assignment: CDR1 MDHEN and CDR2 SYDVKM. The CDR3 nucleotides read TGTGCCATTTCCAGGGGGCCAACTAATGAAAAACTGTTTTTT. It yields the protein CAISRGPTNEKLFF.

The genes are TRBV28 and TRBJ2-4; D is unclear. This CDR3 contains 13 residues. Between the trimmed V and J ends, which lost 5 bases and 6 bases, there was a span of 11 bases. CDR1 and CDR2 from the germline V gene are MDHEN and SYDVKM. CDR3 sequence (DNA): TGTGCCAGCAGTACCTTGTCTACAAACATTCAGTACTTC. Translation gives CASSTLSTNIQYF. The whole variable domain, remainder taken from reference TRBV28 and TRBJ2-4, is DVKVTQSSRYLVKRTGEKVFLECVQDMDHENMFWYRQDPGLGLRLIYFSYDVKMKEKGDIPEGYSVSREKKERFSLILESASTNQTSMYLCASSTLSTNIQYFGAGTRLSVL.

This sequence joins TRBV7-9 and TRBJ2-5, with TRBD2 as a possible D gene (5 bases). Germline CDR1 and CDR2: SEHNR and FQNEAQ (reference sequence). Trimming stripped 2 bases from V and 2 bases from J, with 12 bases between. The CDR3 covers 15 residues. CDR3 bases: TGTGCCAGCAGCTTAACGGCGGGCCTGCAAGAGACCCAGTACTTC. Its protein product is CASSLTAGLQETQYF.

The chain links TRBV4-1 to TRBJ1-2, with D perhaps TRBD1 (5 bases). The CDR3 totals 16 residues. Germline values: CDR1 MGHRA, CDR2 YSYEKL. V was pared by 0 bases and J by 4 bases, with 15 bases between. CDR3 coding DNA: TGCGCCAGCAGCCAAGATCGGGGCAGCGGGGCCTATGGCTACACCTTC. Translated, it gives CASSQDRGSGAYGYTF.

This clone was seen only once. Other DNA variants within this sample encode the same CDR3. The DNA for the CDR3 is TGTGCCACCAGGGGGAGAGACCAGCCCCAGCATTTT. Residues: CATRGRDQPQHF. The chain employs TRBV19 and TRBJ1-5, with 7 bases that match TRBD1. The ends lost 10 bases at V and 7 bases at J; junction bases unmatched: 7. The CDR3 extends over 12 amino acids. CDR1 is LNHDA, CDR2 SQIVND, per germline (reference sequence).

This rearrangement joins TRBV7-6 to TRBJ2-7, with 7 bases fitting TRBD1. J gave up 2 bases and V 1 base, and 5 bases lay outside the gene matches. The length of the CDR3 is 15 residues. CDR1 and CDR2 from the germline V gene are SGHVS and FNYEAQ. The CDR3: CASSLGDSQAYEQYF. The CDR3 DNA sequence: TGTGCCAGCAGCTTAGGGGACAGCCAAGCCTACGAGCAGTACTTC.